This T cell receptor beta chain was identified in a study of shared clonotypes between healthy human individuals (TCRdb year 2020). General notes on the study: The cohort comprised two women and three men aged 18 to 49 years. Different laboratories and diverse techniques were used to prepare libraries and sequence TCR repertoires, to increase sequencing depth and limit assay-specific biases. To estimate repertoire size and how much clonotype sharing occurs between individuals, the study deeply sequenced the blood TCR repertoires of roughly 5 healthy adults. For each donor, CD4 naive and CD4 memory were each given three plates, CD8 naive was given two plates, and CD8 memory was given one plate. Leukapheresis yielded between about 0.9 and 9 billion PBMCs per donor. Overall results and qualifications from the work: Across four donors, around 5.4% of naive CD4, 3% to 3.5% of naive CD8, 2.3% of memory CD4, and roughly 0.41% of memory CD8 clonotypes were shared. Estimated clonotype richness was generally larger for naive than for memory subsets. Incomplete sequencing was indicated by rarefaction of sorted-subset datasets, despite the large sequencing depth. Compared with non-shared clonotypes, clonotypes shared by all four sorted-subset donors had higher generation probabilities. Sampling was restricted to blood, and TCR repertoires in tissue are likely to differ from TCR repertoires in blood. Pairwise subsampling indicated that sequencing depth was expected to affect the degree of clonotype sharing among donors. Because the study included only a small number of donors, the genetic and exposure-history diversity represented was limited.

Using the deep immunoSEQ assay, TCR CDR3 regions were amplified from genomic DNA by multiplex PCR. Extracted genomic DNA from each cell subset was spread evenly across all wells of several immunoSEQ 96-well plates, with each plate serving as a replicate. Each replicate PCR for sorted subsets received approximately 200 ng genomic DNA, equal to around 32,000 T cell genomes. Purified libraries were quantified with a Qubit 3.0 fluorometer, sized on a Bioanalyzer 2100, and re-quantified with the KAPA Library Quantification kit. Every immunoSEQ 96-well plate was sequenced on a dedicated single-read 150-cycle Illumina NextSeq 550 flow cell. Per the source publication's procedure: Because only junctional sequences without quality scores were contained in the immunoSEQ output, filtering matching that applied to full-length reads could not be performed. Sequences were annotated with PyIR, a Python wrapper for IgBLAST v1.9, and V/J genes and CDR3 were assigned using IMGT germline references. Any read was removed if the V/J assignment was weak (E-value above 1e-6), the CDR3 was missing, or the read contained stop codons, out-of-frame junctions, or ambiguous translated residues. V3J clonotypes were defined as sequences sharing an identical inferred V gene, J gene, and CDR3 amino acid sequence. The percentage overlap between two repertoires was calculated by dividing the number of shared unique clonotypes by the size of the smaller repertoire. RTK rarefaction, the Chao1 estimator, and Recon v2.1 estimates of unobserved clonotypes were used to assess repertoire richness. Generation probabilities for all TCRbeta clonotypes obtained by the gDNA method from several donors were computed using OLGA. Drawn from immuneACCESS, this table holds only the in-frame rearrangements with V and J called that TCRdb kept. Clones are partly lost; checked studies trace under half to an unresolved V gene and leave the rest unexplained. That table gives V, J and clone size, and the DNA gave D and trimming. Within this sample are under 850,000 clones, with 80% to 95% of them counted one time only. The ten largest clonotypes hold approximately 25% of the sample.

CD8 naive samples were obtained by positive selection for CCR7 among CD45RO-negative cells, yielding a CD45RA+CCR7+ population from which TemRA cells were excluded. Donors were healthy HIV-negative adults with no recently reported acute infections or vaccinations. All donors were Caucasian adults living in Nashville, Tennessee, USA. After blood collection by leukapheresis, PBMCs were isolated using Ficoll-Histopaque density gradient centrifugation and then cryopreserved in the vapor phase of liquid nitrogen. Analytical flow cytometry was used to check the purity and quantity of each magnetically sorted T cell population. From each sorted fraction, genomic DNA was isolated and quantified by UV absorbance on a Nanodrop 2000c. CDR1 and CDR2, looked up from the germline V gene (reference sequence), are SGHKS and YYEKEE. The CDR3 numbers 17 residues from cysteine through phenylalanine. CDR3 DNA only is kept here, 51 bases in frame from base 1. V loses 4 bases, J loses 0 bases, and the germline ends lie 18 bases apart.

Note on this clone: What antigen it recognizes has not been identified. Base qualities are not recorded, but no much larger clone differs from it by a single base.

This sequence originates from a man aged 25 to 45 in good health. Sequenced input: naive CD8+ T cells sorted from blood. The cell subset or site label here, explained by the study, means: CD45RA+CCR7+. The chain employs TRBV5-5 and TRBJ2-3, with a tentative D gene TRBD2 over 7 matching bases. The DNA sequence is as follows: TGTGCCAGCAGCCCGCTCCGGGGGGCGCTGAGCACAGATACGCAGTATTTT. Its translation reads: CASSPLRGALSTDTQYF.